This entry concerns a single T cell receptor beta chain. In the original workflow: The authors estimated nucleated cell counts from reference gene primer amplification. Data came from immunoSEQ multiplex PCR; TCRdb stores just in-frame clones and leaves some out. V, J and clone size are taken as reported in that table, and D and trimming were inferred from the DNA itself. The data contain approximately 300,000 clones, more than 75% of them seen just once; the ten biggest clones take up 1%. The sample originates from a study of blood T cell repertoires in COVID-19. Study summary: COVID-19 samples collected from the United States, Italy and Spain covered acute and convalescent phases. T cells, B-cell-depleted T cells, or PBMCs supplied cDNA or gDNA.

This CDR3 is built from 15 residues. Germline CDR1 reads MNHEY; CDR2 reads SVGAGI. V was clipped by 4 bases and J by 5 bases; unmatched bases: 7. The sample was peripheral blood. The chain couples TRBV6-5 to TRBJ1-5; 8 nucleotides agree with TRBD1. The sequence was obtained from a man aged 45 to 65 with active or convalescent COVID-19. The DNA of the CDR3 is TGTGCCAGCAGTTTGACCCAGGGGGCCGATCAGCCCCAGCATTTT. Protein product: CASSLTQGADQPQHF.